This entry features one T cell receptor beta chain sequence. The antigen remains undetermined. The sample comes from a study of cytomegalovirus exposure and HLA in healthy donors. Points from the study as a whole: Most likely, a cluster of highly shared sequence variants arose as a sequencing artifact. The study put under 200 TCR beta chains on its list as cytomegalovirus-associated. A later examination showed that TCR association rates differed by HLA locus, with DRB1 most and HLA-C fewest. Reportedly, fewer N-insertions than the 666-donor mean appeared in an Asian-associated ancestry cluster in a later analysis.

With V trimmed by 6 bases and J by 1 base, 10 bases remained unmatched. This CDR3 contains 16 residues. In germline, CDR1 is LNHDA, CDR2 SQIVND (reference sequence). Use of 60 Vbeta and 13 Jbeta primers characterized the PCR. Assay used: immunoSEQ multiplex PCR; TCRdb lists only in-frame clones, some missing. The sample holds around 64,000 clones. The sequencing input was PBMCs. The TCR was taken from a female donor in good health and CMV-seropositive. V usage is TRBV19 and J usage is TRBJ2-5; TRBD1 agrees at 8 bases. The CDR3 coding sequence is TGTGCCAGTAGCAGGGGGACAGGAGCCTTCCAAGAGACCCAGTACTTC. It is translated as CASSRGTGAFQETQYF.